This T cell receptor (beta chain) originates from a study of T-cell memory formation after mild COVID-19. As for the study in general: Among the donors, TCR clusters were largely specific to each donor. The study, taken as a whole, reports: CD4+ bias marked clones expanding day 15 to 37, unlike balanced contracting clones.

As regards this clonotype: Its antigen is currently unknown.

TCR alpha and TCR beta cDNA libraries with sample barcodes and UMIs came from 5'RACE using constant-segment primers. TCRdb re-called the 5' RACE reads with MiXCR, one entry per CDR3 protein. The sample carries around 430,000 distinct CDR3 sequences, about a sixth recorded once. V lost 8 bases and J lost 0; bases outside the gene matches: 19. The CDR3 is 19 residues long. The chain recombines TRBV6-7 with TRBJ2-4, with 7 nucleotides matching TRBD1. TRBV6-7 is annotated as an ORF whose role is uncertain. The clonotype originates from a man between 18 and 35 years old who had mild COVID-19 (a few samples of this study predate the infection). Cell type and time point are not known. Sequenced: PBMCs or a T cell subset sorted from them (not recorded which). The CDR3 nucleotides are TGTGCCAGCTGGGCCCGGGACAGTTCCCACTCCATAGCCAAAAACATTCAGTACTTC. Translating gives CASWARDSSHSIAKNIQYF.